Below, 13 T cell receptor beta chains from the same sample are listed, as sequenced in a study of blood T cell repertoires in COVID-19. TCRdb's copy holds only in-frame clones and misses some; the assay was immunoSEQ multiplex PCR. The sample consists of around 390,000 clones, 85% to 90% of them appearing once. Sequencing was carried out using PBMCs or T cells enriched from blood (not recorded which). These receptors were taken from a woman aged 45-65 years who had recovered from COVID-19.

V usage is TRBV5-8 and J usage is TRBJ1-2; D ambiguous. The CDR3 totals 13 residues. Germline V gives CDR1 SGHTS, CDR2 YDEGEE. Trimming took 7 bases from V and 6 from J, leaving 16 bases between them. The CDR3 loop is CASSTRHRDGYTF. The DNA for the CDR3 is TGTGCCAGCTCGACGCGACACCGCGATGGCTACACCTTC.

As DNA, the CDR3 is TGTGCCAGCAGCGCAACAGGGGACTCGTATGGGACTGAAGCTTTCTTT. Translation: CASSATGDSYGTEAFF. This chain connects TRBV9 to TRBJ1-1; 7 bases are a match to TRBD1. V gave up 3 bases and J gave up 5 bases; unmatched junction bases: 13. The CDR3 spans 16 residues. Germline loops: CDR1 SGDLS, CDR2 YYNGEE.

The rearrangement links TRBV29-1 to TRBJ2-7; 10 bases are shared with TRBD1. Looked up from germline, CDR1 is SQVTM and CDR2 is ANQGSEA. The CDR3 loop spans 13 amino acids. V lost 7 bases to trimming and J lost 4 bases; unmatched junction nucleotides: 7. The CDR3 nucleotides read TGCAGCGCAGGACAGGGGGAATCATACGAGCAGTACTTC. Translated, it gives CSAGQGESYEQYF.

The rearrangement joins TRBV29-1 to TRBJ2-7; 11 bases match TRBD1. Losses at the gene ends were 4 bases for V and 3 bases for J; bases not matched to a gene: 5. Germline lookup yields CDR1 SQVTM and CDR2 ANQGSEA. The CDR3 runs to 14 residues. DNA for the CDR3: TGCAGCGTTGCTCGTGGGACAGGGGGCTACGAGCAGTACTTC. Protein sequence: CSVARGTGGYEQYF.

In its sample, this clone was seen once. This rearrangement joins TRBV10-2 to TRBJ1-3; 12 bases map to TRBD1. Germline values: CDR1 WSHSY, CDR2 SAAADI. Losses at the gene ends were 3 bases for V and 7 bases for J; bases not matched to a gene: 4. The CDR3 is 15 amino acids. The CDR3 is CASSEGTGGFNTIYF. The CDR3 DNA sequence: TGCGCCAGCAGTGAAGGGACAGGGGGCTTCAACACCATATATTTT.

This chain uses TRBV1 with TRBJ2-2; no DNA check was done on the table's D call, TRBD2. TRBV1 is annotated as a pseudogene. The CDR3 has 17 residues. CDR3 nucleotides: TGCACCAGCAGCCACCGGACTAGCGGGGGGAATACCGGGGAGCTGTTTTTT. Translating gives CTSSHRTSGGNTGELFF.

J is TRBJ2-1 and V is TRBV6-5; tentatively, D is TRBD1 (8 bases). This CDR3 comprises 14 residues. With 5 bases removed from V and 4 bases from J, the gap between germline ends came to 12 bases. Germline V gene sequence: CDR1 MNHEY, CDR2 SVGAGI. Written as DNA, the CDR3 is TGTGCCAGCAGTACAGGGGGAGGGTACAATGAGCAGTTCTTC. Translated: CASSTGGGYNEQFF.

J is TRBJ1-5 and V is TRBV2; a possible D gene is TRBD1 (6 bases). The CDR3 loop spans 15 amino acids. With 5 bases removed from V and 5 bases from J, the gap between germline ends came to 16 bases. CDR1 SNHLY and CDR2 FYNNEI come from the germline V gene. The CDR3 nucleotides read TGTGCCAGCAGTACAGGGAAGTTGGGTGATCAGCCCCAGCATTTT. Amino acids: CASSTGKLGDQPQHF.

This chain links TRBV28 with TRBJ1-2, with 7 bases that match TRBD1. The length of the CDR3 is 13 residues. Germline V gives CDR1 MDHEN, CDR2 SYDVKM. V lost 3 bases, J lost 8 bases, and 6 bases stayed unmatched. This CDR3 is CASSLTGTMGYTF. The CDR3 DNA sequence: TGTGCCAGCAGTTTGACAGGGACGATGGGCTACACCTTC.

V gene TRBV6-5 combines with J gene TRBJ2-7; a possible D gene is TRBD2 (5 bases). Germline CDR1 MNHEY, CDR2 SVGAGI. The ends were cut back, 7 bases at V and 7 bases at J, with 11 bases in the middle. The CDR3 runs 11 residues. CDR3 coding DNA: TGTGCCAGCACACTACTAGATGAGCAGTACTTC. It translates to CASTLLDEQYF.

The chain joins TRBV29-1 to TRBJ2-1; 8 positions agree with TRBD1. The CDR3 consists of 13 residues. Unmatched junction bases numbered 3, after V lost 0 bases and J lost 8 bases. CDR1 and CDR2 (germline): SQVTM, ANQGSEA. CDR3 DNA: TGCAGCGTTGAAGACGACAGGGGCGATGAGCAGTTCTTC. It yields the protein CSVEDDRGDEQFF.

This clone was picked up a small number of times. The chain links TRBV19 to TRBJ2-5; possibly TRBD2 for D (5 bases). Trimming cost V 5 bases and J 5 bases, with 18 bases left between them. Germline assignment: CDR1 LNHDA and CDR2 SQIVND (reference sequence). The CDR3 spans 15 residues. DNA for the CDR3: TGTGCCAGTAGTCAAATAGGAGGCGCTCGGGAGACCCAGTACTTC. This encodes CASSQIGGARETQYF.

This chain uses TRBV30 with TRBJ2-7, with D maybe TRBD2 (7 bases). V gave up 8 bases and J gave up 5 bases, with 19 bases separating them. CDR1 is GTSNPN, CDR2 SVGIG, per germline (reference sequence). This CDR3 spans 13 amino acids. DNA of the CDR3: TGTGCCGCCTTCCGGGGGGCGCCGGACGAGCAGTACTTC. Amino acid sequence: CAAFRGAPDEQYF.